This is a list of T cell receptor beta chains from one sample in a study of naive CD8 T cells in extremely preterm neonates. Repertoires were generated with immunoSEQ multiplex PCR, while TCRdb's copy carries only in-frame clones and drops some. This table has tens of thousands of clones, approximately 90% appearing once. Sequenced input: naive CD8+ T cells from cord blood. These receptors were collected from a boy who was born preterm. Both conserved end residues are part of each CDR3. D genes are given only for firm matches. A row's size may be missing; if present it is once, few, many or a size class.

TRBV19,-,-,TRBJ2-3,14,CASSIRDFTDTQYF,TGTGCCAGTAGTATACGGGACTTCACAGATACGCAGTATTTT
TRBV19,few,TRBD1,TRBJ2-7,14,CASSTGTGGYEQYF,TGTGCCAGTAGTACCGGGACAGGGGGCTACGAGCAGTACTTC
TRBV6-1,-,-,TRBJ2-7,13,CASTDLVTYEQYF,TGTGCCAGCACCGACCTAGTCACCTACGAGCAGTACTTC
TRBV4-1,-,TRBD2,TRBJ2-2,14,CASSQAGGPGELFF,TGCGCCAGCAGCCAAGCGGGGGGGCCCGGGGAGCTGTTTTTT
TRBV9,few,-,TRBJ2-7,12,CASSGSSYEQYF,TGTGCCAGCAGCGGGAGCTCCTACGAGCAGTACTTC
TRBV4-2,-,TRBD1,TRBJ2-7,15,CASSQDGTGGYEQYF,TGTGCCAGCAGCCAAGATGGGACAGGGGGCTACGAGCAGTACTTC
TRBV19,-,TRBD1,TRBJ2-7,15,CASSIDTAGGYEQYF,TGTGCCAGTAGTATAGATACGGCAGGGGGCTACGAGCAGTACTTC
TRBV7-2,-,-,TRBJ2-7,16,CASSSPTGTARAAAYF,TGTGCCAGCAGCTCGCCGACAGGGACTGCTAGGGCCGCCGCGTACTTC
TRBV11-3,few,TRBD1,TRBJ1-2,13,CASSLTGGYGYTF,TGTGCCAGCAGCTTGACAGGGGGCTATGGCTACACCTTC
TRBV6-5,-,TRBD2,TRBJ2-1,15,CASSLGLVPYNEQFF,TGTGCCAGCAGCTTGGGACTAGTCCCCTACAATGAGCAGTTCTTC
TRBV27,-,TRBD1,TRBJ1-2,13,CASSLGTGYGYTF,TGTGCCAGCAGTTTAGGGACAGGCTATGGCTACACCTTC
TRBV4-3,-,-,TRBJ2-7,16,CASSQDRGGPSYEQYF,TGCGCCAGCAGCCAAGATAGGGGGGGTCCCTCCTACGAGCAGTACTTC
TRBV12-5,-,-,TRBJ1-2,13,CASGLGQVYGYTF,TGTGCTAGTGGTTTGGGACAGGTTTATGGCTACACCTTC
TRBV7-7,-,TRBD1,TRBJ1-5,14,CASSFDRGNQPQHF,TGTGCTAGCAGCTTTGACAGGGGCAATCAGCCCCAGCATTTT
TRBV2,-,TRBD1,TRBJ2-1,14,CASSEGQGYNEQFF,TGTGCCAGCAGTGAGGGACAGGGCTACAATGAGCAGTTCTTC
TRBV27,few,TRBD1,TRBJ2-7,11,CASSYRGEQYF,TGTGCCAGCAGTTACAGGGGCGAGCAGTACTTC
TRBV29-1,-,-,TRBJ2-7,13,CSVAGGGGYEQYF,TGCAGCGTTGCCGGGGGTGGGGGATACGAGCAGTACTTC
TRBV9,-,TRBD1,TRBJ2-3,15,CASSVGTGGTDTQYF,TGTGCCAGCAGCGTAGGGACAGGGGGCACAGATACGCAGTATTTT
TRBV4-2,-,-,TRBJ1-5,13,CASSQDRGQPQHF,TGTGCCAGCAGCCAAGACAGGGGTCAGCCCCAGCATTTT
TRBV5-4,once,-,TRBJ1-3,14,CASSLDRVGNTIYF,TGTGCCAGCAGCTTGGACAGGGTTGGAAACACCATATATTTT
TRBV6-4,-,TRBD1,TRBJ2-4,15,CASSDTDRAKNIQYF,TGTGCCAGCAGTGACACGGACAGGGCCAAAAACATTCAGTACTTC
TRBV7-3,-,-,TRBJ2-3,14,CASSLIGGTDTQYF,TGTGCCAGCAGCTTAATCGGGGGCACAGATACGCAGTATTTT
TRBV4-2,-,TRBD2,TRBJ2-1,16,CASSQGATSGDYEQFF,TGTGCCAGCAGCCAAGGTGCGACTAGCGGGGACTATGAGCAGTTCTTC
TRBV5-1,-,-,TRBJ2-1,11,CASSLGLEQFF,TGCGCCAGCAGCTTGGGACTAGAGCAGTTCTTC
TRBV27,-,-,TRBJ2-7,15,CASSPSPGRRYEQYF,TGTGCCAGCAGTCCCTCCCCGGGACGAAGGTACGAGCAGTACTTC
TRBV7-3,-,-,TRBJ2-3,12,CASSMTRDTQYF,TGTGCCAGCAGCATGACTAGAGATACGCAGTATTTT
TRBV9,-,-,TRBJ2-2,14,CASSARTNTGELFF,TGTGCCAGCAGCGCTAGAACGAACACCGGGGAGCTGTTTTTT
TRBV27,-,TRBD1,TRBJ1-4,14,CASTSLRQGEKLFF,TGTGCCAGCACCTCCTTACGACAGGGTGAAAAACTGTTTTTT
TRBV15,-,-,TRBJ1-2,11,CATSRDYGYTF,TGTGCCACCAGCAGAGACTATGGCTACACCTTC
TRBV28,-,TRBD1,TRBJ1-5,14,CASSSGTGVQPQHF,TGTGCCAGCAGTTCCGGGACAGGGGTTCAGCCCCAGCATTTT
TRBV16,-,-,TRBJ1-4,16,CASSQSIATAGEKLFF,TGTGCCAGCAGCCAATCGATAGCGACAGCAGGAGAAAAACTGTTTTTT
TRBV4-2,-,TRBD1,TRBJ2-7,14,CASSLEGQGHEQYF,TGTGCCAGCAGCCTCGAGGGACAGGGTCACGAGCAGTACTTC
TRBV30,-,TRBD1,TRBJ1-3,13,CAWRGQDVNTIYF,TGTGCCTGGAGAGGACAGGATGTAAACACCATATATTTT
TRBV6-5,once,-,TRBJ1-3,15,CASSYSFPGGNTIYF,TGTGCCAGCAGTTACTCGTTCCCTGGTGGAAACACCATATATTTT
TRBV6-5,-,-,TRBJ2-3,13,CASSYSLQGPQYF,TGTGCCAGCAGTTACTCGCTGCAGGGACCGCAGTATTTT
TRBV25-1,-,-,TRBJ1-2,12,CASSEWWGGYTF,TGTGCCAGCAGTGAATGGTGGGGTGGCTACACCTTC
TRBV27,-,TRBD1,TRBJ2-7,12,CASSLTGGEQYF,TGTGCCAGCAGTTTAACAGGGGGCGAGCAGTACTTC
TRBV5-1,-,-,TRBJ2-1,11,CASSDYNEQFF,TGCGCCAGCAGCGACTACAATGAGCAGTTCTTC
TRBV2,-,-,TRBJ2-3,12,CASSGLTDTQYF,TGTGCCAGCAGTGGACTCACAGATACGCAGTATTTT
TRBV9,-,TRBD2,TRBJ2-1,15,CASSPRTSGGNEQFF,TGTGCCAGCAGTCCACGAACTAGCGGGGGGAATGAGCAGTTCTTC
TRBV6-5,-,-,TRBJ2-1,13,CASRRGGPNEQFF,TGTGCCAGCAGACGAGGGGGGCCCAATGAGCAGTTCTTC
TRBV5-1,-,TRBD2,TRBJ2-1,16,CASSSGTSGAYNEQFF,TGCGCCAGCAGCTCCGGGACTAGCGGGGCCTACAATGAGCAGTTCTTC
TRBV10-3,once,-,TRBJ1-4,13,CAISEGTNEKLFF,TGTGCCATCAGTGAGGGAACTAATGAAAAACTGTTTTTT
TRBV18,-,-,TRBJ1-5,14,CASSPPGPNQPQHF,TGTGCCAGCTCACCACCAGGTCCTAATCAGCCCCAGCATTTT
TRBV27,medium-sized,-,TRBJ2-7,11,CASSLGGEQYF,TGTGCCAGCAGTTTAGGGGGCGAGCAGTACTTC
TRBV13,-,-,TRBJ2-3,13,CASSLWGADTQYF,TGTGCCAGCAGCTTATGGGGAGCAGATACGCAGTATTTT
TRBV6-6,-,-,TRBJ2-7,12,CASSYSTYEQYF,TGTGCCAGCAGTTACTCGACCTACGAGCAGTACTTC
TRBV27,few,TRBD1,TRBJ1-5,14,CASSFRGSNQPQHF,TGTGCCAGCAGTTTCAGGGGGAGCAATCAGCCCCAGCATTTT
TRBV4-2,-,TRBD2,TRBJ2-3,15,CASSQERGSTDTQYF,TGTGCCAGCAGCCAAGAGCGGGGGAGCACAGATACGCAGTATTTT
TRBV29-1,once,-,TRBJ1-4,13,CSVEGGANEKLFF,TGCAGCGTTGAAGGGGGGGCTAATGAAAAACTGTTTTTT